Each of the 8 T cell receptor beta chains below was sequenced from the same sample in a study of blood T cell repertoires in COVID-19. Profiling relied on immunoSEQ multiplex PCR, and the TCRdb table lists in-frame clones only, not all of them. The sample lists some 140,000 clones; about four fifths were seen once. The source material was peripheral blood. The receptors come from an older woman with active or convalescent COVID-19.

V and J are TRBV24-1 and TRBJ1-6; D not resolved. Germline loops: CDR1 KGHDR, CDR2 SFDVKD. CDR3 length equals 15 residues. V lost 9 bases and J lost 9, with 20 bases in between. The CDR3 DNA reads TGTGCCACCCCCCGCGAGCACCTTTTTATTTCACCCCTCCACTTT. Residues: CATPREHLFISPLHF.

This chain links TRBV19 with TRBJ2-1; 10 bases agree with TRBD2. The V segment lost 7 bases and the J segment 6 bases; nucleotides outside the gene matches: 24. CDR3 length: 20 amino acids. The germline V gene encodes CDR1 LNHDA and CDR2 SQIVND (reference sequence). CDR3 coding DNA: TGTGCCAGTATCGGCTCTATGAGCGGGAGGGCCAACAAGGCAACCAATGAGCAGTTCTTC. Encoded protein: CASIGSMSGRANKATNEQFF.

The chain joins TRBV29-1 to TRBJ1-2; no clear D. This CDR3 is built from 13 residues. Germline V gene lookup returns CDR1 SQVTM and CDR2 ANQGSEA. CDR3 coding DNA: TGCGCCGGGGAGGAGGTACCTAACTATGGCTACACCTTC. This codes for CAGEEVPNYGYTF.

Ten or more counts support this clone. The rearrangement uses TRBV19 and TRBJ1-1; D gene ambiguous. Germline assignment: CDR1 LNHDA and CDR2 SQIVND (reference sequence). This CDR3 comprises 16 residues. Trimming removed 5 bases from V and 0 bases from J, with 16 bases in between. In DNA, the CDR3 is TGTGCCAGTAGTTTACTAGCGTCAGGCCTGAACACTGAAGCTTTCTTT. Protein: CASSLLASGLNTEAFF.

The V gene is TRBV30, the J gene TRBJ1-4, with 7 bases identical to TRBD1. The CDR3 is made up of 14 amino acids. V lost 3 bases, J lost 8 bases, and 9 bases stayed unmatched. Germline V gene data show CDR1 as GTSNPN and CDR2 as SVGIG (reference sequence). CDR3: CAWRGWGQREKLFF. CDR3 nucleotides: TGTGCCTGGAGGGGGTGGGGACAGAGGGAAAAACTGTTTTTT.

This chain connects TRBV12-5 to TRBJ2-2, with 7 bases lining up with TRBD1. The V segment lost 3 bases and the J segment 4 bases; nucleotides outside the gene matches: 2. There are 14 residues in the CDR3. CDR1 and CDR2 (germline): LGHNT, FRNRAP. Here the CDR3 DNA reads TGTGCTAGTGGTTTCGGGACAGCCACCGGGGAGCTGTTTTTT. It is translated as CASGFGTATGELFF.

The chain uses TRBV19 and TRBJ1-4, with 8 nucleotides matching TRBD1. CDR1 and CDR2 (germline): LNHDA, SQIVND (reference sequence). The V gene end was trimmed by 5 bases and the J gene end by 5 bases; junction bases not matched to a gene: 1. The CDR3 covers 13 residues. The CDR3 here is CASSGTGNEKLFF. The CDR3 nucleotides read TGTGCCAGTAGTGGGACAGGAAATGAAAAACTGTTTTTT. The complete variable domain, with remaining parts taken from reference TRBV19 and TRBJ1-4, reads DGGITQSPKYLFRKEGQNVTLSCEQNLNHDAMYWYRQDPGQGLRLIYYSQIVNDFQKGDIAEGYSVSREKKESFPLTVTSAQKNPTAFYLCASSGTGNEKLFFGSGTQLSVL.

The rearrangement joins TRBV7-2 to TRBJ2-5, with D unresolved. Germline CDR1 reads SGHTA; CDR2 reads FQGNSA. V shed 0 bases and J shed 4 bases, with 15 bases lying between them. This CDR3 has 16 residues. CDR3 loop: CASSLAVTSLTETQYF. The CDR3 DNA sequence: TGTGCCAGCAGCTTAGCGGTGACATCCCTAACAGAGACCCAGTACTTC.